Presented here are 4 T cell receptor beta chains from one specimen sequenced in a study of shared clonotypes between healthy human individuals. Profiling relied on immunoSEQ multiplex PCR, and the TCRdb table lists in-frame clones only, not all of them. The table includes some 1 million clones, approximately 72% detected once. The sequencing sample was made of memory CD4+ T cells sorted from blood. Subset described: CD45RA-negative fraction. The receptors were sampled from a man aged 18-30 years in good health.

The V gene is TRBV7-2, the J gene TRBJ2-7; weak D call: TRBD2 (5 bases). Per germline, CDR1 SGHTA and CDR2 FQGNSA. V dropped 4 bases and J dropped 3 bases, with 19 bases sitting between them. The CDR3 consists of 16 residues. CDR3 region: CASSSPSGSPYYEQYF. In DNA, the CDR3 is TGTGCCAGCAGCTCACCGAGCGGATCTCCTTACTACGAGCAGTACTTC.

The gene calls are TRBV28 and TRBJ1-4, with D unclear. V was pared by 5 bases and J by 7 bases, with 14 bases between. The CDR3 sequence is 14 residues long. Germline CDR1 and CDR2: MDHEN and SYDVKM. Here the CDR3 DNA reads TGTGCCAGCAGTGGGCAGGACGTAATTGAAAAACTGTTTTTT. This codes for CASSGQDVIEKLFF. Using reference TRBV28 and TRBJ1-4 for the parts outside the CDR3, the full variable domain is DVKVTQSSRYLVKRTGEKVFLECVQDMDHENMFWYRQDPGLGLRLIYFSYDVKMKEKGDIPEGYSVSREKKERFSLILESASTNQTSMYLCASSGQDVIEKLFFGSGTQLSVL.

V and J are TRBV5-4 and TRBJ2-2; either TRBD1 or TRBD2 may fit D (5 bases each). The CDR3 has 15 amino acids. V shed 3 bases and J shed 0 bases, with 9 bases lying between them. The germline CDR1 and CDR2 sequences are SGHNT and YYREEE (reference sequence). Written as DNA, the CDR3 is TGTGCCAGCAGCTGGGACGTAACGAACACCGGGGAGCTGTTTTTT. Translation gives CASSWDVTNTGELFF.

The V gene is TRBV11-2, the J gene TRBJ1-3, with 12 nucleotides matching TRBD1. This CDR3 has 17 amino acids. V shed 2 bases, J shed 7 bases, and the junction held 9 bases outside the gene matches. CDR1 and CDR2 (germline): SGHAT, FQNNGV. CDR3 sequence reads: CASSLTVGTGGDNTIYF. CDR3 in DNA: TGTGCCAGCAGCTTAACCGTCGGGACAGGGGGCGACAACACCATATATTTT.